This TCR beta chain was obtained from a study of response to subunit inactivated influenza vaccine. TCRdb redid the calling of the RT-PCR reads with MiXCR, one entry per CDR3 protein. Of roughly 570,000 distinct CDR3 sequences in the sample, 10% to 15% were seen once. V dropped 3 bases and J dropped 6; count of bases not matched to a gene: 4. CDR3 length: 13 residues. CDR1 DFQATT and CDR2 SNEGSKA come from the germline V gene (reference sequence). Study-wide results and limits: Few new T cells, the authors suggested, are recruited by each seasonal influenza vaccination.

Comment on this clonotype: What it binds is unknown.

This sequence was found in a man in his fifties who received an inactivated influenza vaccine. The rearrangement uses TRBV20-1 and TRBJ2-7; 11 nucleotides match TRBD2. Sequencing used PBMCs from blood, obtained around seven weeks after vaccination. The CDR3 sequence: CSARTSGIGEQYF. In nucleotides, the CDR3 is TGCAGTGCTAGGACTAGCGGGATTGGCGAGCAGTACTTC.